Listed here are 22 T cell receptor beta chains from one sample, sequenced in a study of regulatory T cells in long-lasting Graves disease. Indicated time point: newly diagnosed GD, antithyroid drugs for less than 3 months. Isolated PBMC RNA provided the starting material for the TCR library. Building of the TCR beta libraries involved iRepertoire HTBI primers and Arm-PCR of CDR3 regions. TCRdb fed the multiplex PCR reads into MiXCR, producing one record per CDR3 protein. This sample has about 300,000 distinct CDR3 sequences; more than 15% occur once, and the top ten carry around 37%. The specimen was peripheral blood mononuclear cells (PBMCs), collected at new diagnosis, from a patient treated with antithyroid drugs. The receptor source for this set is a female donor with Graves disease.

This clonotype was detected many times. The chain has TRBV12-3 or TRBV12-4 and TRBJ2-7, with 13 bases identical to TRBD2. This CDR3 region has 15 residues. After removal of 4 bases from V and 5 bases from J, the junction contained 5 bases not matched to a gene. The CDR3 DNA reads TGTGCCAGCAGTTCTCAGGGACTAGCGGGGAACGAGCAGTACTTC. It encodes CASSSQGLAGNEQYF.

This clonotype was seen ten or more times. This chain links TRBV28 with TRBJ2-5; 15 nucleotides agree with TRBD2. V was pared by 6 bases and J by 2 bases, with 1 base of the junction left unmatched. The CDR3 is 15 residues long. Germline values: CDR1 MDHEN, CDR2 SYDVKM. The CDR3 sequence is CASSGTSGRQETQYF. The CDR3 nucleotides are TGTGCCAGCAGCGGGACTAGCGGGAGGCAAGAGACCCAGTACTTC.

The rearrangement uses TRBV18 and TRBJ2-5; the D is unclear. Germline CDR1 is KGHSH and CDR2 is LQKENI. The CDR3 runs 13 residues. Trimming removed 3 bases from V and 2 bases from J, with 7 bases in between. CDR3 amino acids: CASSPGRQETQYF. For the CDR3, the DNA is TGTGCCAGCTCACCTGGCAGACAAGAGACCCAGTACTTC.

This clonotype occurred many times. This rearrangement joins TRBV6-1 to TRBJ2-2; 10 bases are shared with TRBD1. Per the germline V gene, CDR1 is MNHNS and CDR2 is SASEGT. Losses at the gene ends were 7 bases for V and 6 bases for J; bases not matched to a gene: 8. The CDR3 spans 15 residues. CDR3 loop: CASTQTGGGAGELFF. CDR3 DNA: TGTGCCAGCACCCAGACAGGGGGCGGTGCCGGGGAGCTGTTTTTT.

As for this clonotype: A far larger clone is just one base off, so this is likely a read error. V and J are TRBV11-3 and TRBJ2-1, with a weak D call TRBD2 (6 bases). Germline V gene data show CDR1 as SGHNT and CDR2 as YENEEA. This CDR3 region has 18 residues. The chain's CDR3 is CASSLRALRGGSYNEQSF. The DNA of the CDR3 is TGTGCCAGCAGCTTAAGGGCATTGAGGGGAGGCTCCTACAATGAGCAGTCCTTC.

V is TRBV20-1 and J is TRBJ1-1; D unresolved. This CDR3 is built from 12 residues. Germline CDR1 and CDR2: DFQATT and SNEGSKA (reference sequence). The germline V and J ends were trimmed by 3 bases and 3 bases, with 8 bases remaining between them. In nucleotides, the CDR3 is TGCAGTGCTAGGTCAAGGGACACTGAAGCTTTCTTT. Translating it yields CSARSRDTEAFF.

The chain combines TRBV27 with TRBJ2-2, with TRBD2 matching 12 bases. V lost 4 bases, J lost 5 bases, and 11 bases stayed unmatched. In germline, CDR1 is MNHEY, CDR2 SMNVEV (reference sequence). The CDR3 spans 18 residues. The CDR3 DNA follows: TGTGCCAGCAGTTCTTACACTAGCGGGAGGCCGTGGACCGGGGAGCTGTTTTTT. Translation: CASSSYTSGRPWTGELFF.

J is TRBJ2-3 and V is TRBV29-1, with D unresolved. This CDR3 spans 14 amino acids. Trimming took 5 bases from V and 1 from J, leaving 13 bases between them. Germline loops: CDR1 SQVTM, CDR2 ANQGSEA. CDR3 amino acids: CSVPTPPRTDTQYF. CDR3 nucleotide sequence: TGCAGCGTTCCTACCCCACCCCGCACAGATACGCAGTATTTT.

This clonotype was seen at least ten times. J is TRBJ2-7 and V is TRBV2, with TRBD1 matching 8 bases. The V and J ends lost 5 bases and 0 bases, in that order; junction bases with no gene match: 9. In germline, CDR1 is SNHLY, CDR2 FYNNEI. The CDR3 has 16 residues. The CDR3 protein is CASSYSWDRTSYEQYF. CDR3 DNA sequence: TGTGCCAGCAGTTACTCGTGGGACAGGACCTCCTACGAGCAGTACTTC. Complete variable domain (other parts from reference TRBV2 and TRBJ2-7): EPEVTQTPSHQVTQMGQEVILRCVPISNHLYFYWYRQILGQKVEFLVSFYNNEISEKSEIFDDQFSVERPDGSNFTLKIRSTKLEDSAMYFCASSYSWDRTSYEQYFGPGTRLTVT.

This clonotype was recorded a few times. The V gene is TRBV7-9, the J gene TRBJ1-4; D call uncertain. The CDR3 is 15 amino acids. Looked up from germline, CDR1 is SEHNR and CDR2 is FQNEAQ (reference sequence). The V end was cut by 5 bases, the J end by 4 bases, with 14 bases between. CDR3 residues: CASSREGTVNEKLFF. The CDR3 DNA reads as TGTGCCAGCAGCCGTGAGGGCACCGTTAATGAAAAACTGTTTTTT.

The V gene is TRBV5-6, the J gene TRBJ2-2; D unclear. The ends were cut back, 4 bases at V and 2 bases at J, with 9 bases in the middle. This CDR3 has 14 residues. Germline CDR1 and CDR2: SGHDT and YYEEEE. CDR3 sequence reads: CASSHTVNTGELFF. The CDR3, as DNA: TGTGCCAGCAGCCATACAGTTAACACCGGGGAGCTGTTTTTT.

The sample holds many counts of this clonotype. This chain uses TRBV7-3 with TRBJ2-7; weak D call: TRBD2 (6 bases). CDR3 length: 15 amino acids. Germline V gene sequence: CDR1 SGHTA, CDR2 FQGTGA. V was trimmed by 5 bases and J by 6 bases, leaving 20 bases between them. The CDR3 here is CASSPTLGTVTEQYF. As DNA, the CDR3 is TGTGCCAGCAGCCCCACCCTGGGGACTGTAACCGAGCAGTACTTC.

Many counts were recorded for this clonotype. The rearrangement joins TRBV2 to TRBJ2-1; D might be TRBD2 (7 bases). The CDR3 loop spans 17 amino acids. Germline V lookup: CDR1 SNHLY, CDR2 FYNNEI. The V end lost 4 bases, the J end lost 0 bases, and 16 bases lay between the germline ends. The CDR3 DNA is TGTGCCAGCAGTGGGGGGGGCGGGAGAGGCTCCTACAATGAGCAGTTCTTC. Amino acid sequence: CASSGGGGRGSYNEQFF. Complete variable domain (other parts from reference TRBV2 and TRBJ2-1): EPEVTQTPSHQVTQMGQEVILRCVPISNHLYFYWYRQILGQKVEFLVSFYNNEISEKSEIFDDQFSVERPDGSNFTLKIRSTKLEDSAMYFCASSGGGGRGSYNEQFFGPGTRLTVL.

This clonotype appeared many times. The V call is TRBV7-9, the J call TRBJ1-2; D is undetermined. This CDR3 is 13 amino acids long. Trimming removed 2 bases at V and 2 bases at J, with 6 bases between. Germline V gives CDR1 SEHNR, CDR2 FQNEAQ (reference sequence). The CDR3 coding sequence is TGTGCCAGCAGCTTAATGGGGAACTATGGCTACACCTTC. Amino acid sequence: CASSLMGNYGYTF.

This clonotype has ten or more counts. V and J are TRBV19 and TRBJ2-5; D is unclear. Trimming left V 10 bases short and J 5 bases short, with 14 bases between. The CDR3 has 12 amino acids. Germline V gene data show CDR1 as LNHDA and CDR2 as SQIVND (reference sequence). Here the CDR3 DNA reads TGTGCCACGTCCGACCCTTGGGAGACCCAGTACTTC. Protein product: CATSDPWETQYF.

In this sample, this clonotype turned up many times. J is TRBJ2-7 and V is TRBV2; D might be TRBD1 (5 bases). The V gene's germline CDR1 is SNHLY and CDR2 FYNNEI. The CDR3 consists of 13 residues. V was pared by 7 bases and J by 1 base, with 11 bases between. The CDR3 DNA sequence: TGTGCCAGCACCACAGGCGAATCCTACGAGCAGTACTTC. It is translated as CASTTGESYEQYF.

The chain is built from TRBV7-9 and TRBJ1-2, with D uncertain. V shed 3 bases and J shed 4 bases, with 21 bases lying between them. The CDR3 extends over 17 amino acids. The germline V gene has CDR1 SEHNR and CDR2 FQNEAQ (reference sequence). The CDR3 bases are TGTGCCAGCAGCTTGAGCGGCAGGCACCTCGACGGCTATGGCTACACCTTC. Encoded protein: CASSLSGRHLDGYGYTF.

This clonotype was counted ten times or more. This chain uses TRBV10-3 with TRBJ1-6; 9 nucleotides agree with TRBD1. Germline CDR1 reads ENHRY; CDR2 reads SYGVKD. The CDR3 covers 15 residues. V lost 5 bases to trimming and J lost 5 bases; unmatched junction nucleotides: 4. CDR3 DNA: TGTGCCATCAGTTTGGACAGGGGCCATAATTCACCCCTCCACTTT. Translation gives CAISLDRGHNSPLHF.

As for this clonotype: This CDR3 is missing its conserved last phenylalanine or tryptophan, likely due to a read error. The chain uses TRBV12-3 or TRBV12-4 and TRBJ2-2; D is possibly TRBD2 (6 bases). There are 15 residues in the CDR3. The CDR3 nucleotides are TGTGCCAGCAGTGCGATGGGACTGAACACCGGCGAGCTGTTTTGT. Its protein is CASSAMGLNTGELFC.

This clonotype was recorded many times. The genes are TRBV19 and TRBJ1-4; D is unresolved. The CDR3 length is 14 residues. CDR1 and CDR2 (germline): LNHDA, SQIVND (reference sequence). V lost 7 bases, J lost 5 bases, and 14 bases lay in between. The CDR3 loop is CASTKTRGNEKLFF. Here the CDR3 DNA reads TGTGCCAGTACCAAAACCCGAGGCAATGAAAAACTGTTTTTT.

This clonotype was observed many times. The chain recombines TRBV5-1 with TRBJ2-1, with 9 bases that match TRBD1. The ends lost 4 bases at V and 2 bases at J; junction bases unmatched: 4. CDR1 and CDR2 (germline): SGHRS, YFSETQ. The CDR3 totals 15 residues. For the CDR3, the DNA is TGCGCCAGCAGCGCGGGACAGGGTCCCTACAATGAGCAGTTCTTC. Protein: CASSAGQGPYNEQFF.

This clonotype was seen many times. V gene TRBV5-6 combines with J gene TRBJ2-5; 9 nucleotides match TRBD1. The CDR3 has 13 residues. J gave up 5 bases and V 3 bases, and 2 bases lay outside the gene matches. CDR1 and CDR2 (germline): SGHDT, YYEEEE. CDR3 amino acids: CASSSGTGETQYF. In DNA form, the CDR3 reads TGTGCCAGCAGCTCCGGGACAGGGGAGACCCAGTACTTC.